These 15 T cell receptor beta chains came from one sample sequenced in a study of blood T cell repertoires in COVID-19. The data were produced by immunoSEQ multiplex PCR, yet TCRdb's version contains in-frame clones alone and is incomplete. The table includes about 30,000 clones, around 84% detected once. Sequencing was carried out using peripheral blood. The receptor set was obtained from a human donor in a cohort sampled during active COVID-19. The donor label of this sample is uncertain.

The chain is built from TRBV3-1 (or the pseudogene TRBV3-2) and TRBJ2-1, with 13 nucleotides matching TRBD2. This CDR3 has 18 amino acids. With V trimmed by 4 bases and J by 3 bases, 9 bases remained unmatched. Germline assignment: CDR1 LGHDT and CDR2 YNNKEL (reference sequence). CDR3 in amino acids: CASSPTPGLAGVYNEQFF. In nucleotides, the CDR3 is TGTGCCAGCAGCCCAACCCCCGGACTAGCGGGAGTCTACAATGAGCAGTTCTTC.

This clone occurred once. In DNA, the CDR3 is TGTGCTAGTGGTTTGGTACAAAGCGGGAGTCATATTGCCGGGGAGCTGTTTTTT. Protein: CASGLVQSGSHIAGELFF. This sequence joins TRBV12-5 and TRBJ2-2; 8 bases match TRBD2. This CDR3 spans 18 amino acids. V was pared by 0 bases and J by 6 bases, with 12 bases of the junction left unmatched. Germline CDR1 reads LGHNT; CDR2 reads FRNRAP. Filled out from reference TRBV12-5 and TRBJ2-2, the complete variable domain reads DARVTQTPRHKVTEMGQEVTMRCQPILGHNTVFWYRQTMMQGLELLAYFRNRAPLDDSGMPKDRFSAEMPDATLATLKIQPSEPRDSAVYFCASGLVQSGSHIAGELFFGEGSRLTVL.

The genes are TRBV19 and TRBJ1-1; 8 positions match TRBD1. The CDR3 has 14 amino acids. The germline CDR1 and CDR2 sequences are LNHDA and SQIVND (reference sequence). Trimming removed 3 bases from V and 7 bases from J; junction bases left unmatched: 7. The CDR3 protein is CASSIRQGANEAFF. Here the CDR3 DNA reads TGTGCCAGTAGTATTAGGCAGGGGGCTAATGAAGCTTTCTTT.

V usage is TRBV12-3 or TRBV12-4 and J usage is TRBJ2-7, with 10 bases aligning to TRBD2. V was pared by 3 bases and J by 7 bases, with 3 bases of the junction left unmatched. The length of the CDR3 is 13 residues. CDR3 nucleotides: TGTGCCAGCAGTTTCTCTAGCGGGGGTGAGCAGTACTTC. The encoded protein is CASSFSSGGEQYF.

The chain links TRBV5-5 to TRBJ2-4, with 9 bases aligning to TRBD1. CDR3 length: 16 residues. With 4 bases clipped from V and 7 bases from J, the junction kept 12 bases outside the gene matches. CDR1 SGHKS and CDR2 YYEKEE come from the germline V gene (reference sequence). CDR3 sequence reads: CASSVDGTGNTNIQYF. In DNA form, the CDR3 reads TGTGCCAGCAGCGTTGACGGGACAGGGAATACGAACATTCAGTACTTC.

The V gene is TRBV9, the J gene TRBJ2-1; 7 bases are a match to TRBD1. Germline values: CDR1 SGDLS, CDR2 YYNGEE. V trimming: 0 bases; J trimming: 2 bases; junction bases outside the gene matches: 5. The CDR3 has 16 amino acids. CDR3 DNA: TGTGCCAGCAGCGTAGGAGGCAGGGGGACCTACAATGAGCAGTTCTTC. It encodes CASSVGGRGTYNEQFF. Full variable domain (missing parts from reference TRBV9 and TRBJ2-1): DSGVTQTPKHLITATGQRVTLRCSPRSGDLSVYWYQQSLDQGLQFLIQYYNGEERAKGNILERFSAQQFPDLHSELNLSSLELGDSALYFCASSVGGRGTYNEQFFGPGTRLTVL.

The chain has TRBV5-1 and TRBJ2-1; 11 bases are a match to TRBD2. The CDR3 loop spans 19 amino acids. Germline V gene sequence: CDR1 SGHRS, CDR2 YFSETQ. V lost 2 bases, J lost 3 bases, and 13 bases stayed unmatched. CDR3 protein: CASSFRGSGRALRYNEQFF. CDR3 sequence (DNA): TGCGCCAGCAGCTTTAGGGGTAGCGGGAGGGCTCTCCGCTACAATGAGCAGTTCTTC.

This clone was seen more than once but under ten times. The chain joins TRBV7-3 to TRBJ2-3; 8 nucleotides agree with TRBD1. This CDR3 region has 14 residues. V lost 5 bases and J lost 1; bases outside the gene matches: 2. CDR1 is SGHTA and CDR2 is FQGTGA in the germline V gene. DNA for the CDR3: TGTGCCAGCAGCACGGGACAGGGCACAGATACGCAGTATTTT. Translation gives CASSTGQGTDTQYF. The whole variable domain, remainder taken from reference TRBV7-3 and TRBJ2-3, is GAGVSQTPSNKVTEKGKYVELRCDPISGHTALYWYRQSLGQGPEFLIYFQGTGAADDSGLPNDRFFAVRPEGSVSTLKIQRTERGDSAVYLCASSTGQGTDTQYFGPGTRLTVL.

The CDR3 here is CASSWGLAGSETQYF. DNA for the CDR3: TGTGCCAGCAGTTGGGGTCTAGCGGGATCAGAGACCCAGTACTTC. The chain has TRBV6-5 and TRBJ2-5; 9 bases are shared with TRBD2. The CDR3 consists of 15 residues. The V segment lost 4 bases and the J segment 4 bases; nucleotides outside the gene matches: 7. The germline V gene encodes CDR1 MNHEY and CDR2 SVGAGI.

This clone was found once. CDR3: CASSRVGQGGNEQFF. The CDR3, as DNA: TGCGCCAGCAGCCGAGTTGGACAGGGAGGGAATGAGCAGTTCTTC. J is TRBJ2-1 and V is TRBV5-1, with D tentatively TRBD1 (8 bases). Looked up from germline, CDR1 is SGHRS and CDR2 is YFSETQ. The CDR3 extends over 15 amino acids. V lost 4 bases to trimming and J lost 7 bases, with 18 bases between them.

By share, this clone counts as medium-sized (0.01 to 0.1%). The chain combines TRBV5-1 with TRBJ1-3; D uncertain. The germline V gene encodes CDR1 SGHRS and CDR2 YFSETQ. The CDR3 is 12 amino acids. The V end lost 4 bases, the J end lost 8 bases, and 10 bases lay between the germline ends. CDR3 in amino acids: CASSRSLDTIYF. In DNA, the CDR3 is TGCGCCAGCAGCCGGAGTCTGGACACCATATATTTT.

J is TRBJ2-5 and V is TRBV21-1; the table's D call, TRBD2, was not checked against the DNA. TRBV21-1 is assigned pseudogene status. CDR3 length: 16 amino acids. DNA of the CDR3: TGTGCCAGCAGCAAGGGGGAGCGGGAGTTGGCCGAGACCCAGTACTTC. Its translation: CASSKGERELAETQYF.

The chain employs TRBV2 and TRBJ2-1, with D uncertain. The germline gives CDR1 SNHLY, CDR2 FYNNEI. The CDR3 contains 14 residues. Deletions cut 6 bases from V and 0 bases from J, with 9 bases between. The CDR3 DNA reads TGTGCCAGCAGCCTGCAGTCCTCCTACAATGAGCAGTTCTTC. Residues: CASSLQSSYNEQFF.

This clone was picked up a small number of times. The chain is built from TRBV18 and TRBJ2-7; D gene unclear. The germline CDR1 and CDR2 sequences are KGHSH and LQKENI. The V end lost 6 bases, the J end lost 3 bases, and 12 bases lay between the germline ends. CDR3 length: 13 amino acids. DNA for the CDR3: TGTGCCAGCTCGCTAAGTTTTAGCTACGAGCAGTACTTC. Its protein product is CASSLSFSYEQYF.

V and J are TRBV2 and TRBJ2-2; 8 bases map to TRBD1. This CDR3 is built from 16 residues. The germline V gene has CDR1 SNHLY and CDR2 FYNNEI. V was clipped by 2 bases and J by 1 base; unmatched bases: 3. The CDR3 sequence is CASSELGTGNTGELFF. The CDR3 DNA is TGTGCCAGCAGTGAACTAGGGACAGGGAACACCGGGGAGCTGTTTTTT.